This T cell receptor (beta chain) was observed in a study of shared clonotypes between healthy human individuals. Trimming shortened V by 3 bases and J by 0 bases, and 9 bases separated the two germline ends. CDR3 size: 14 residues. The germline CDR1 and CDR2 sequences are LNHDA and SQIVND (reference sequence). Method: immunoSEQ multiplex PCR; TCRdb's copy keeps in-frame clones and lacks some. The data show about 380,000 clones, approximately 96% seen once. The gene calls are TRBV19 and TRBJ2-7; D is unclear. Material: memory CD8+ T cells sorted from blood. Subset given: CD45RO+ cells pooled with CCR7-negative TemRA cells. This receptor was taken from a man aged 25 to 40 in good health. As DNA, the CDR3 is TGTGCCAGTAGTATGATAGCCAGCTCCTACGAGCAGTACTTC. This sequence encodes CASSMIASSYEQYF.